Following are 17 T cell receptor beta chains from one sample sequenced in a study of blood T cells in healthy people across ages. With a J-beta primer mix and a sample-barcoded 5' primer, a second PCR ran about 6 to 11 cycles. TCRdb fed the 5' RACE reads into MiXCR, producing one record per CDR3 protein. The repertoire has just under 900,000 distinct CDR3 sequences, around 30% of them found once; the top ten carry around 15%. Sequenced sample: blood. The receptors originated from an elderly woman in good health.

There are a few counts of this clonotype. This may be a read error: a much more frequent sequence differs by one nucleotide. The chain combines TRBV6-5 with TRBJ2-5, with TRBD2 identical over 10 bases. J was trimmed by 11 bases and V by 2 bases; bases with no gene match: 11. The CDR3 runs to 15 residues. CDR1 MNHEY and CDR2 SVGAGI come from the germline V gene. CDR3 sequence: CASSYGTSVNNEQYF. In nucleotides, the CDR3 is TGTGCCAGCAGTTACGGGACTAGCGTTAACAATGAGCAGTACTTC.

In this sample, this clonotype turned up a few times. This rearrangement joins TRBV6-6 to TRBJ2-1; TRBD1 aligns across 7 bases. Germline loops: CDR1 MNHNY, CDR2 SVGAGI (reference sequence). V lost 7 bases and J lost 7; bases outside the gene matches: 4. The CDR3 is made up of 12 amino acids. CDR3 sequence reads: CASKRQGNEQFF. Here the CDR3 DNA reads TGTGCCAGCAAACGACAGGGAAATGAGCAGTTCTTC.

This clonotype was recorded many times. The genes are TRBV7-9 and TRBJ2-7, with 9 positions matching TRBD1. This CDR3 contains 16 residues. V lost 4 bases, J lost 2 bases, and 9 bases stayed unmatched. Germline loops: CDR1 SEHNR, CDR2 FQNEAQ (reference sequence). The CDR3 nucleotides read TGTGCCAGCAGCTCCTATGGGACAGGGCAGGCCTACGAGCAGTACTTC. Translation: CASSSYGTGQAYEQYF.

Many counts were recorded for this clonotype. The rearrangement joins TRBV7-2 to TRBJ2-7, with TRBD2 matching 7 bases. This CDR3 is 16 amino acids long. Germline trimming cut 4 bases from V and 0 bases from J; bases unmatched to any gene: 9. CDR1 SGHTA and CDR2 FQGNSA come from the germline V gene. DNA of the CDR3: TGTGCCAGCAGCTCACCCCGGGGGGTGAGCTCCTACGAGCAGTACTTC. This encodes CASSSPRGVSSYEQYF.

This CDR3 is CASSVGGQGNNSPLHF. The CDR3 nucleotides are TGTGCCAGCAGTGTTGGAGGACAGGGCAATAATTCACCCCTCCACTTT. The chain uses TRBV2 and TRBJ1-6; 8 positions match TRBD1. V lost 4 bases and J lost 5; bases outside the gene matches: 7. In germline, CDR1 is SNHLY, CDR2 FYNNEI. This CDR3 has 16 residues.

The CDR3 loop reads CASSLSAGVYGYTF. The CDR3, as DNA: TGTGCCAGCAGTTTATCCGCAGGGGTCTATGGCTACACCTTC. The chain employs TRBV27 and TRBJ1-2; D perhaps matches TRBD1 (6 bases). Trimming cost V 0 bases and J 4 bases, with 9 bases left between them. The germline V gene encodes CDR1 MNHEY and CDR2 SMNVEV (reference sequence). The CDR3 is 14 residues long.

As to this clonotype: A much more abundant neighbour one base away suggests this may be a read error. This chain connects TRBV7-9 to TRBJ1-1; TRBD1 might be the D (6 bases). The CDR3 consists of 15 residues. Germline values: CDR1 SEHNR, CDR2 FQNEAQ (reference sequence). The CDR3 DNA reads as TGTGTCAGCAGCCCCGCCGGGACACAGAACACTGAAGCTTTCTTT. Translated, it gives CVSSPAGTQNTEAFF.

This clonotype was observed many times. The rearrangement links TRBV7-2 to TRBJ2-4, with D maybe TRBD2 (5 bases). Germline V gives CDR1 SGHTA, CDR2 FQGNSA. This CDR3 contains 15 residues. V was trimmed by 6 bases and J by 3 bases, leaving 15 bases between them. The CDR3 bases are TGTGCCAGCAGGGACCGGGGTCCCGACAAAAACATTCAGTACTTC. This codes for CASRDRGPDKNIQYF.

This clonotype was observed at least ten times. The V call is TRBV7-2, the J call TRBJ2-7; D perhaps matches TRBD1 (5 bases). This CDR3 region has 13 residues. The germline V gene encodes CDR1 SGHTA and CDR2 FQGNSA. Deletions cut 1 base from V and 8 bases from J, with 12 bases between. The CDR3: CASSLGAGPQQYF. The CDR3 nucleotides read TGTGCCAGCAGCTTAGGGGCAGGGCCTCAGCAGTACTTC.

This clonotype was observed a few times. The chain carries TRBV7-8 and TRBJ1-2, with no clear D. Looked up from germline, CDR1 is SGHVS and CDR2 is FQNEAQ. Trimming stripped 1 base from V and 8 bases from J, with 8 bases between. The CDR3 is 12 amino acids. This CDR3 reads CASSLVEKGYTF. CDR3 bases: TGTGCCAGCAGCTTAGTCGAAAAGGGCTACACCTTC.

This clonotype was recorded at least ten times. The chain has TRBV4-3 and TRBJ2-3; D tentatively fits TRBD1 or TRBD2 (5 bases each). This CDR3 contains 16 residues. V shed 0 bases and J shed 6 bases, with 16 bases lying between them. Germline V lookup: CDR1 LGHNA, CDR2 YSLEER. CDR3 DNA sequence: TGCGCCAGCAGCCAAGACGCACTAGGGGTAGTGGATACGCAGTATTTT. Translating gives CASSQDALGVVDTQYF.

This chain uses TRBV19 with TRBJ2-1; maybe TRBD1 (6 bases). The germline CDR1 and CDR2 sequences are LNHDA and SQIVND (reference sequence). The CDR3 consists of 11 residues. The V gene lost 4 bases and the J gene lost 8 bases, with 6 bases spanning the gap. CDR3 amino acids: CASSKGDEQFF. The CDR3, as DNA: TGTGCCAGTAGTAAGGGGGATGAGCAGTTCTTC.

The rearrangement links TRBV7-2 to TRBJ2-3; a weak D match, TRBD2 (6 bases). Trimming took off 7 bases at V and 9 bases at J, with 17 bases between the two ends. The germline CDR1 and CDR2 sequences are SGHTA and FQGNSA. The CDR3 totals 13 residues. The CDR3 spells CASTFEGTGTQYF. The CDR3 bases are TGTGCCAGCACCTTTGAAGGGACTGGGACGCAGTATTTT.

The chain combines TRBV12-3 or TRBV12-4 with TRBJ2-3, with D unresolved. Trimming cost V 4 bases and J 4 bases, with 9 bases left between them. The length of the CDR3 is 13 residues. The CDR3 sequence is CASSCVRADTQYF. The CDR3 DNA is TGTGCCAGCAGTTGCGTGAGAGCAGATACGCAGTATTTT.

This clonotype was picked up many times. V is TRBV5-5 and J is TRBJ2-5; TRBD2 aligns across 10 bases. J lost 2 bases, V lost 3 bases, and 7 bases had no gene match. The CDR3 contains 16 residues. Germline loops: CDR1 SGHKS, CDR2 YYEKEE (reference sequence). DNA for the CDR3: TGTGCCAGCAGCTCCGGAGCGGGGGGGCCGCAAGAGACCCAGTACTTC. Protein product: CASSSGAGGPQETQYF.

The sample holds a few counts of this clonotype. As DNA, the CDR3 is TGTGCCACCAGTGATTTCTTGGACGGGGAGTTCTTC. This codes for CATSDFLDGEFF. This sequence joins TRBV24-1 and TRBJ2-1; the D gene is possibly TRBD2 (5 bases). Deletions cut 1 base from V and 14 bases from J, with 11 bases between. Germline CDR1 reads KGHDR; CDR2 reads SFDVKD. This CDR3 spans 12 amino acids.

In this sample, this clonotype turned up once. This may be a read error: a much more frequent sequence differs by one nucleotide. This rearrangement joins TRBV7-9 to TRBJ2-5, with 11 bases matching TRBD1. V shed 5 bases, J shed 11 bases, and the junction held 16 bases outside the gene matches. The CDR3 sequence is 16 residues long. Germline V gene data show CDR1 as SEHNR and CDR2 as FQNEAQ (reference sequence). The CDR3 DNA sequence: TGTGCCAGCAGCCCCGGTCTGGACAGGGGGCACGATGAGCAGTACTTC. Its translation is CASSPGLDRGHDEQYF.